Listed here is a single T cell receptor beta chain. Its antigen remains unknown. The PCR ran on 60 Vbeta and 13 Jbeta primers. Some clones are missing from TCRdb's copy, which holds only in-frame ones; the method was immunoSEQ multiplex PCR. Recorded for this sample: approximately 210,000 clones. The germline V gene encodes CDR1 SSHAT and CDR2 FNYEAQ (reference sequence). CDR3 length: 14 residues. V lost 8 bases and J 7 bases, leaving 15 bases between the germline ends. The sample comes from a study of cytomegalovirus exposure and HLA in healthy donors. Whole-study results and caveats: Sequencing depth across donors, presence/absence analyses assumed, was roughly uniform.

Source material: PBMCs. The chain recombines TRBV7-7 with TRBJ1-6; tentative D call: TRBD1 (6 bases). The origin of this receptor is a woman aged 25 to 39 in good health and CMV-seropositive. The chain's CDR3 is CASGIRGGNSPLHF. CDR3 in DNA: TGTGCCAGCGGCATCCGTGGGGGCAATTCACCCCTCCACTTT. Full variable domain (missing parts from reference TRBV7-7 and TRBJ1-6): GAGVSQSPRYKVTKRGQDVTLRCDPISSHATLYWYQQALGQGPEFLTYFNYEAQPDKSGLPSDRFSAERPEGSISTLTIQRTEQRDSAMYRCASGIRGGNSPLHFGNGTRLTVT.